Listed below are T cell receptor beta chains from one sample, sequenced in a study of blood T cell repertoires in COVID-19. TCRdb keeps only in-frame clones here, not all; method: immunoSEQ multiplex PCR. This table has a few hundred thousand clones, around nine tenths appearing once. Sequencing input: peripheral blood. These receptors were obtained from a woman younger than 35 who had recovered from COVID-19. CDR3s include the opening cysteine and the closing phenylalanine or tryptophan. Fields, in order: clone size, V gene, D gene, J gene, CDR3 protein, CDR3 DNA. A D gene is named only where the DNA matches it firmly. Rows give clone size only sometimes, using once, few, many, or a class for an expanded clone.

size: .
V: TRBV10-2
D: .
J: TRBJ1-1
CDR3: CASMDIFEAFF
DNA: TGCGCCAGCATGGACATTTTTGAAGCTTTCTTT

size: .
V: TRBV7-7
D: TRBD1
J: TRBJ2-2
CDR3: CASSETGTGLTGELFF
DNA: TGTGCCAGCAGCGAGACCGGGACAGGGCTCACCGGGGAGCTGTTTTTT

size: .
V: TRBV19
D: TRBD1
J: TRBJ1-5
CDR3: CASTSGQVNQPQHF
DNA: TGTGCCAGTACCTCGGGACAGGTCAATCAGCCCCAGCATTTT

size: few
V: TRBV2
D: TRBD1
J: TRBJ2-7
CDR3: CASSSGTGTYEQYF
DNA: TGTGCCAGCAGTTCCGGGACAGGGACCTACGAGCAGTACTTC

size: .
V: TRBV24-1
D: .
J: TRBJ2-1
CDR3: CATSASFYNEQFF
DNA: TGTGCCACCAGTGCCTCCTTTTACAATGAGCAGTTCTTC

size: .
V: TRBV18
D: TRBD2
J: TRBJ2-3
CDR3: CASSPKLAGITDTQYF
DNA: TGTGCCAGCTCACCAAAGCTAGCGGGGATCACAGATACGCAGTATTTT

size: .
V: TRBV4-1
D: .
J: TRBJ2-7
CDR3: CASSQGVARNYEQYF
DNA: TGCGCCAGCAGCCAAGGGGTAGCGAGAAACTACGAGCAGTACTTC

size: .
V: TRBV30
D: TRBD1
J: TRBJ1-1
CDR3: CAWDRVSEAFF
DNA: TGTGCCTGGGACAGGGTTTCTGAAGCTTTCTTT

size: .
V: TRBV9
D: .
J: TRBJ1-2
CDR3: CASSGSSYTF
DNA: TGTGCCAGCAGCGGGTCTAGCTACACCTTC

size: few
V: TRBV6-5
D: .
J: TRBJ1-1
CDR3: CASSYHRANTEAFF
DNA: TGTGCCAGCAGTTACCACAGGGCGAACACTGAAGCTTTCTTT

size: few
V: TRBV7-9
D: .
J: TRBJ2-7
CDR3: CASSLFGGPSYEQYF
DNA: TGTGCCAGCAGCTTATTCGGGGGTCCCTCCTACGAGCAGTACTTC

size: .
V: TRBV19
D: .
J: TRBJ2-1
CDR3: CASSINLAFEQFF
DNA: TGTGCCAGTAGTATAAATCTAGCGTTTGAGCAGTTCTTC

size: .
V: TRBV24-1
D: TRBD1
J: TRBJ2-5
CDR3: CATSASTGVWETQYF
DNA: TGTGCCACCAGTGCCTCGACAGGGGTTTGGGAGACCCAGTACTTC

size: .
V: TRBV7-8
D: .
J: TRBJ2-3
CDR3: CASSLVLWLDTQYF
DNA: TGTGCCAGCAGCTTAGTTCTGTGGCTAGATACGCAGTATTTT

size: .
V: TRBV5-6
D: .
J: TRBJ2-3
CDR3: CASSLWTVTDTQYF
DNA: TGTGCCAGCAGCTTGTGGACAGTAACAGATACGCAGTATTTT

size: .
V: TRBV29-1
D: TRBD2
J: TRBJ2-7
CDR3: CSVVGRASGSSYEQYF
DNA: TGCAGCGTTGTAGGGAGGGCTAGCGGGAGTTCCTACGAGCAGTACTTC

size: .
V: TRBV6-2/TRBV6-3
D: TRBD2
J: TRBJ2-1
CDR3: CASSYSVREGNNEQFF
DNA: TGTGCCAGCAGTTACTCCGTGCGGGAGGGAAACAATGAGCAGTTCTTC

size: .
V: TRBV16
D: .
J: TRBJ1-6
CDR3: CASSPTGDSPLHF
DNA: TGTGCCAGCAGCCCCACAGGCGATTCACCCCTCCACTTT

size: .
V: TRBV5-1
D: TRBD2
J: TRBJ2-2
CDR3: CASSLWTSPGELFF
DNA: TGCGCCAGCAGCTTGTGGACTAGCCCCGGGGAGCTGTTTTTT

size: .
V: TRBV18
D: TRBD2
J: TRBJ2-3
CDR3: CASSPLELAGGRDTQYF
DNA: TGTGCCAGCTCACCACTGGAGCTAGCGGGAGGGAGAGATACGCAGTATTTT